This TCR beta chain was obtained from a study of blood T cells in healthy people across ages. Whole-study results and caveats: The unknown donor CMV status may have confounded expanded clonotype changes. It was held that the diversity estimates obtained from one million T cells were underestimates.

For this clonotype: Antigen unknown.

A second about 7 to 11 cycle PCR used barcoded and J-beta primers. From the 5' RACE reads, TCRdb called clonotypes with MiXCR, one entry per CDR3 protein. The sample has 1.8 million or so distinct CDR3 sequences, roughly two fifths seen once; the top ten hold more than 20%. Each sample had at least 6.5 million PBMCs isolated. Sequencing used blood. The receptor's source is a human donor in good health.

The DNA of the CDR3 is TGCAGTGCCAGGACCCTCTTCCATTTATCGCAGTATTTT. Protein: CSARTLFHLSQYF. J is TRBJ2-3 and V is TRBV20-1; unclear D gene. V lost 6 bases and J 10 bases, leaving 20 bases between the germline ends. From germline, CDR1 is DFQATT and CDR2 SNEGSKA (reference sequence). This CDR3 is built from 13 residues.